This T cell receptor (beta chain) was observed in a study of blood T cells in healthy people across ages (dated by TCRdb to the mid-2010s). At the level of the whole study: In model experiments, template switching captured roughly one uniquely barcoded TCR beta cDNA molecule for every two T cells. To track age-related changes in TCR beta repertoire diversity, the study relied on deep sequencing normalized with unique cDNA molecular identifiers. The donors were divided into four age groups: young (average approximately 15 years), middle-aged (over 35), aged (around 67) and long-lived (about 80). Donors of different ages were randomly distributed across sequencing lanes to avoid experimental bias. Two additional independent replicas of 1 million unique cDNA reads from the same blood draw were analyzed for two donors (one aged 18 to 30 and one aged 80 or older). What the authors observed across the whole study: Donor CMV infection status was unknown, potentially confounding age-related changes in expanded clonotypes. Estimates of total diversity based on one million sequenced T cells were considered lower bounds and underestimates. There was a strong correlation between observed TCR beta diversity and the percentage of naive T cells measured by flow cytometry. Conclusive comparison of naive and antigen-experienced compartments was prevented by the profiling of bulk unsorted PBMCs. As age increased, observed TCR beta diversity per million T cells dropped in a roughly linear way, and a significant reduction was already evident by age approximately 40. Compared with the aged group, the long-lived group had more naive CD4+ T cells, fewer expanded clones and increased TCR diversity, suggesting age selection.

Worth noting for this clonotype: The clone's antigen remains unknown. No base qualities exist here, and no much larger clone lies one base off it.

Libraries were made using 5' RACE. The sample was run on an Illumina HiSeq 2500. The second PCR ran for roughly 7 to 11 cycles and used a J-beta primer mix along with a sample-barcoded 5' primer. Each TCR beta cDNA molecule received a unique molecular identifier from a template-switch 5' adaptor carrying 12 random nucleotides. Each sample yielded at least 2.5 million CDR3-containing paired-end reads. First-strand cDNA synthesis was performed from all RNA using the Mint cDNA synthesis kit, with priming by a TRBC-specific oligonucleotide. All cDNA was treated with uracil-DNA glycosylase and then went through a first 18-cycle PCR with the universal primers M1SS and BC2_uni_R. Concerning the study's data processing: For normalization, 1 million high-quality reads were randomly selected from each sample, with every read carrying a distinct molecular identifier. Instead of being binned into consensus sequences, reads with shared molecular identifiers were discarded. CDR3 identification, clonotype clustering and error correction used MiTCR with a Q25 quality threshold and the strictest error-elimination algorithm. A nonparametric unseen species model with Euler transformation was used to estimate a lower bound on total TCR beta diversity. TCRdb reanalyzed the raw reads on its own, using fastp at Q25 for trimming and MiXCR for clone calling, and kept in-frame beta chains. Each CDR3 protein gets just one entry, which takes the most common genes and DNA from the rows behind it. TCRdb's processing, not the authors' own work, is the source of the V and J calls. This sample gives 1.5 million to 2 million distinct CDR3 sequences in total; around half of them show up just once. The top ten clones comprise less than 2.5% of the sample.

Systemically healthy Caucasian individuals from Russia, around 39 in total and aged about 6 to 95 years, were included as donors. Each donor gave roughly 9.5 milliliters of peripheral blood, collected into EDTA-treated Vacutainer tubes. Ficoll-Paque density-gradient centrifugation was used to isolate PBMCs, with at least 6.5 million per sample. Total RNA, at least 6 micrograms per sample, was extracted from PBMCs with Trizol reagent. For every donor, flow cytometry on a PBMC aliquot measured the percentage of naive CD45RAhigh/CD27high T cells. The sequenced sample was blood. The sequence derives from a woman aged 35 to 49 in good health.

The bases read TGTGCCAGCAGCCATGAATCTTACGAGCAGTACTTC. This is translated as CASSHESYEQYF. This chain joins TRBV7-2 to TRBJ2-7; the D gene is not confidently resolved. The germline V gene encodes CDR1 SGHTA and CDR2 FQGNSA. The CDR3 starts with the cysteine, ends with the phenylalanine, and has 12 residues. The CDR3 DNA has 36 bases and is translated from base 1. Trimming takes 5 bases from V and 4 bases from J, and the germline ends sit 9 bases apart.